The clone carrying this T cell receptor beta chain was seen a few times. The antigen is unknown. No patient had autoimmune disease or received systemic immunosuppression. This record comes from a study of OX40 agonist ivuxolimab in advanced cancers. Study as a whole: Among those enrolled, mean age was about 62 years (range roughly 20 to 79) and approximately 83% were male. Findings and limits, study-wide: Among the nonresponders, some also had low normalized T-cell clonal expansion.

CDR1 SGHTA and CDR2 FQGTGA come from the germline V gene. The CDR3 is 16 amino acids. With 6 bases clipped from V and 2 bases from J, the junction kept 8 bases outside the gene matches. Sequencing used immunoSEQ multiplex PCR; TCRdb keeps in-frame clones, though not all of them. Of about 46,000 clones in the sample, about 90% were seen once. This chain links TRBV7-3 with TRBJ2-2; 8 bases line up with TRBD1. Source: CD4+ or CD8+ T cells sorted from blood, taken in a trial of the OX40 agonist ivuxolimab. The receptor was isolated from an adult with an advanced solid tumor such as melanoma, head and neck, liver or kidney cancer. CDR3 residues: CASSHSGTGNTGELFF. The CDR3 region has the DNA TGTGCCAGCAGTCACTCCGGGACAGGCAACACCGGGGAGCTGTTTTTT.